What follows are 13 T cell receptor beta chains derived from one specimen sequenced in a study of cytomegalovirus exposure and HLA in healthy donors. Vbeta (60) and Jbeta (13) primers were used in the PCR. Assay: immunoSEQ multiplex PCR; the TCRdb copy retains only in-frame clones and omits some. Among around 120,000 clones listed, 79% were seen once. The sample consisted of PBMCs. Receptor source: a man younger than 45 in good health and CMV-seropositive.

The V gene is TRBV30, the J gene TRBJ2-5; D gene unclear. Germline CDR1 is GTSNPN and CDR2 is SVGIG (reference sequence). The CDR3 contains 14 residues. Trimming removed 7 bases at V and 5 bases at J, with 20 bases between. CDR3 region: CAYDTPAGAETQYF. CDR3 nucleotides: TGTGCCTACGATACTCCAGCTGGAGCTGAGACCCAGTACTTC.

The rearrangement uses TRBV29-1 and TRBJ1-2; 8 bases are shared with TRBD1. This CDR3 has 13 amino acids. CDR1 and CDR2 (germline): SQVTM, ANQGSEA. Losses at the gene ends were 3 bases for V and 4 bases for J; bases not matched to a gene: 4. DNA of the CDR3: TGCAGCGTTGAGACAGGGGCGGGCTATGGCTACACCTTC. Its translation is CSVETGAGYGYTF.

This chain uses TRBV27 with TRBJ2-7, with D maybe TRBD1 (7 bases). V was pared by 3 bases and J by 2 bases, with 8 bases between. CDR1 and CDR2 (germline): MNHEY, SMNVEV (reference sequence). This CDR3 region has 13 residues. The CDR3 bases are TGTGCCAGCAGTTTCAGGGGGGCCTACGAGCAGTACTTC. It is translated as CASSFRGAYEQYF.

This clone appeared once. The gene calls are TRBV9 and TRBJ1-3, with TRBD1 matching 10 bases. Losses at the gene ends were 0 bases for V and 4 bases for J; bases not matched to a gene: 7. Germline CDR1 SGDLS, CDR2 YYNGEE. The CDR3 is made up of 17 amino acids. This chain's CDR3 is CASSVGGTGVGGNTIYF. CDR3 nucleotides: TGTGCCAGCAGCGTAGGGGGGACAGGGGTAGGAGGAAACACCATATATTTT.

The chain links TRBV5-1 to TRBJ2-7, with D unclear. Trimming removed 0 bases from V and 0 bases from J, with 7 bases in between. CDR3 length: 14 amino acids. The V gene's germline CDR1 is SGHRS and CDR2 YFSETQ. CDR3 residues: CASSLASGSYEQYF. CDR3 nucleotides: TGCGCCAGCAGCTTGGCCAGTGGCTCCTACGAGCAGTACTTC.

The chain joins TRBV5-1 to TRBJ2-7; 7 positions match TRBD1. With V trimmed by 0 bases and J by 4 bases, 10 bases remained unmatched. From germline, CDR1 is SGHRS and CDR2 YFSETQ. The length of the CDR3 is 16 residues. CDR3 DNA: TGCGCCAGCAGCTTGGGGGTCTCGACAGGGCAATACGAGCAGTACTTC. Translating gives CASSLGVSTGQYEQYF.

V and J are TRBV18 and TRBJ2-7, with 7 bases matching TRBD1. There are 13 residues in the CDR3. Losses at the gene ends were 2 bases for V and 5 bases for J; bases not matched to a gene: 3. Germline CDR1 is KGHSH and CDR2 is LQKENI. The CDR3, as DNA: TGTGCCAGCTCACCATGGGACAGAAACGAGCAGTACTTC. It is translated as CASSPWDRNEQYF.

The V gene is TRBV2, the J gene TRBJ1-1, with D perhaps TRBD1 (5 bases). Deletions cut 6 bases from V and 0 bases from J, with 14 bases between. This CDR3 is built from 15 residues. CDR1 and CDR2 (germline): SNHLY, FYNNEI. The CDR3 DNA is TGTGCCAGCAGAACCGTGCAGGGATTGAACACTGAAGCTTTCTTT. This sequence encodes CASRTVQGLNTEAFF.

In its sample, this clone was seen once. This chain uses TRBV5-1 with TRBJ2-1, with a tentative D call TRBD2 (5 bases). Germline-derived CDR1 and CDR2 are SGHRS and YFSETQ. This CDR3 contains 14 residues. V shed 5 bases and J shed 6 bases, with 15 bases lying between them. CDR3 nucleotide sequence: TGCGCCAGCAGTCCATCCGCGGGCTCCAATGAGCAGTTCTTC. Its protein product is CASSPSAGSNEQFF.

This chain links TRBV4-1 with TRBJ1-1; 7 nucleotides agree with TRBD1. Germline V gene sequence: CDR1 MGHRA, CDR2 YSYEKL. This CDR3 region has 17 residues. J gave up 4 bases and V 4 bases, and 15 bases lay outside the gene matches. The DNA of the CDR3 is TGCGCCAGCAGCCGAGTATCCGGGACAGTTATCCCCACTGAAGCTTTCTTT. Protein sequence: CASSRVSGTVIPTEAFF.

V is TRBV30 and J is TRBJ1-2; D remains ambiguous. In germline, CDR1 is GTSNPN, CDR2 SVGIG (reference sequence). The CDR3 extends over 13 amino acids. Deletions cut 2 bases from V and 0 bases from J, with 7 bases between. DNA of the CDR3: TGTGCCTGGAGTAGGCGGTCTAACTATGGCTACACCTTC. This gives the protein CAWSRRSNYGYTF.

V gene TRBV5-6 combines with J gene TRBJ1-2; the match to TRBD1 covers 8 bases. J was trimmed by 2 bases and V by 4 bases; bases with no gene match: 4. CDR3 length: 14 amino acids. The germline CDR1 and CDR2 sequences are SGHDT and YYEEEE. Written as DNA, the CDR3 is TGTGCCAGCAGCCCCGGGACAGGCAACTATGGCTACACCTTC. As protein: CASSPGTGNYGYTF.

The chain has TRBV19 and TRBJ1-5; 7 bases are shared with TRBD1. V dropped 8 bases and J dropped 0; count of bases not matched to a gene: 22. CDR3 size: 20 residues. Per the germline V gene, CDR1 is LNHDA and CDR2 is SQIVND (reference sequence). Here the CDR3 DNA reads TGTGCCAGTCAGAGACAGGGTGGGACCCTAGAAGTCTATAGCAATCAGCCCCAGCATTTT. This encodes CASQRQGGTLEVYSNQPQHF. Full variable domain (rest looked up from reference TRBV19 and TRBJ1-5): DGGITQSPKYLFRKEGQNVTLSCEQNLNHDAMYWYRQDPGQGLRLIYYSQIVNDFQKGDIAEGYSVSREKKESFPLTVTSAQKNPTAFYLCASQRQGGTLEVYSNQPQHFGDGTRLSIL.